Each of the 21 T cell receptor beta chains below was sequenced from the same sample in a study of control samples from healthy donors and cancer patients. Assay used: immunoSEQ multiplex PCR; TCRdb lists only in-frame clones, some missing. In the table there are over 120,000 clones, roughly 94% of which are singletons. Sequencing was performed on PBMCs. The origin of the receptors is a man between 60 and 75 years old with colorectal cancer.

The J gene is TRBJ2-3, the V gene TRBV19, with D unresolved. The CDR3 totals 14 residues. CDR1 LNHDA and CDR2 SQIVND come from the germline V gene (reference sequence). Trimming took off 7 bases at V and 0 bases at J, with 11 bases between the two ends. The DNA of the CDR3 is TGTGCCAGTAAGGAAGGGCCTAGCACAGATACGCAGTATTTT. Its protein product is CASKEGPSTDTQYF.

The rearrangement joins TRBV29-1 to TRBJ2-4, with 9 nucleotides matching TRBD1. This CDR3 region has 14 residues. Trimming removed 8 bases from V and 5 bases from J; junction bases left unmatched: 10. Germline CDR1 and CDR2: SQVTM and ANQGSEA. CDR3 bases: TGCAGCATTATACAGGGGGCGAACCAAAACATTCAGTACTTC. It translates to CSIIQGANQNIQYF.

This chain links TRBV10-3 with TRBJ2-3; TRBD2 agrees at 11 bases. J was trimmed by 2 bases and V by 6 bases; bases with no gene match: 4. The CDR3 sequence is 15 residues long. Germline-derived CDR1 and CDR2 are ENHRY and SYGVKD. The CDR3 DNA follows: TGTGCCATCAGAGCACTAGCGGGGGTCACAGATACGCAGTATTTT. This translates into CAIRALAGVTDTQYF.

The chain couples TRBV19 to TRBJ1-1; D uncertain. This CDR3 has 12 amino acids. V shed 5 bases and J shed 6 bases, with 10 bases lying between them. From germline, CDR1 is LNHDA and CDR2 SQIVND (reference sequence). The CDR3 is CASSPLQAEAFF. CDR3 bases: TGTGCCAGTAGTCCCCTTCAAGCTGAAGCTTTCTTT.

This chain joins TRBV25-1 and TRBJ1-1; D ambiguous. The CDR3 has 12 amino acids. Trimming left V 6 bases short and J 2 bases short, with 7 bases between. Germline loops: CDR1 MGHDK, CDR2 SYGVNS. For the CDR3, the DNA is TGTGCCAGCAGGCGGGAAAACACTGAAGCTTTCTTT. Its translation: CASRRENTEAFF.

The chain links TRBV11-2 to TRBJ1-1, with D unresolved. Deletions cut 1 base from V and 0 bases from J, with 9 bases between. CDR1 and CDR2 (germline): SGHAT, FQNNGV. This CDR3 is 15 amino acids long. In DNA, the CDR3 is TGTGCCAGCAGCTTAGGGCAGGCCATGAACACTGAAGCTTTCTTT. This encodes CASSLGQAMNTEAFF.

The chain joins TRBV30 to TRBJ1-2; the D is unclear. Germline-derived CDR1 and CDR2 are GTSNPN and SVGIG (reference sequence). The CDR3 is 13 amino acids. V was cut by 4 bases and J by 2 bases, with 11 bases left in between. The CDR3 reads CAWIPPENYGYTF. DNA for the CDR3: TGTGCCTGGATCCCCCCGGAAAACTATGGCTACACCTTC.

The V and J genes are TRBV12-3 or TRBV12-4 and TRBJ1-2; 7 bases agree with TRBD1. This CDR3 contains 11 residues. V shed 10 bases and J 4 bases; nucleotides not matched to a gene: 3. The CDR3 protein is CATGQVYGYTF. The CDR3 DNA reads as TGTGCCACCGGACAGGTCTATGGCTACACCTTC.

V and J are TRBV15 and TRBJ2-1; possibly TRBD2 for D (5 bases). The germline V gene encodes CDR1 LNHNV and CDR2 YYDKDF (reference sequence). V was cut by 0 bases and J by 5 bases, with 8 bases left in between. The CDR3 has 14 amino acids. The CDR3: CATSREGRNNEQFF. CDR3 coding DNA: TGTGCCACCAGCAGAGAAGGGAGAAACAATGAGCAGTTCTTC. The full variable domain, rest sourced from reference TRBV15 and TRBJ2-1, is DAMVIQNPRYQVTQFGKPVTLSCSQTLNHNVMYWYQQKSSQAPKLLFHYYDKDFNNEADTPDNFQSRRPNTSFCFLDIRSPGLGDTAMYLCATSREGRNNEQFFGPGTRLTVL.

The V and J genes are TRBV5-8 and TRBJ2-7, with TRBD2 matching over 7 bases. This CDR3 contains 14 residues. V dropped 1 base and J dropped 3; count of bases not matched to a gene: 4. Germline CDR1 reads SGHTS; CDR2 reads YDEGEE. The CDR3 reads CASSLWPGGYEQYF. The CDR3 DNA follows: TGTGCCAGCAGCTTGTGGCCGGGGGGCTACGAGCAGTACTTC.

This sequence joins TRBV9 and TRBJ2-5; the match to TRBD2 covers 11 bases. V was pared by 0 bases and J by 5 bases, with 6 bases of the junction left unmatched. The CDR3 sequence is 16 residues long. Germline V gives CDR1 SGDLS, CDR2 YYNGEE. The CDR3 DNA reads as TGTGCCAGCAGCGTAGGTAGCGGGGGGGCGGCGGAGACCCAGTACTTC. As protein: CASSVGSGGAAETQYF.

The chain links TRBV5-1 to TRBJ1-6; D gene unclear. The CDR3 length is 18 residues. Deletions cut 0 bases from V and 0 bases from J, with 13 bases between. CDR1 SGHRS and CDR2 YFSETQ come from the germline V gene. The CDR3: CASSLGSYISSYNSPLHF. The CDR3 DNA reads as TGCGCCAGCAGCTTGGGGTCCTACATTAGCTCCTATAATTCACCCCTCCACTTT. Using reference TRBV5-1 and TRBJ1-6 for the parts outside the CDR3, the full variable domain is KAGVTQTPRYLIKTRGQQVTLSCSPISGHRSVSWYQQTPGQGLQFLFEYFSETQRNKGNFPGRFSGRQFSNSRSEMNVSTLELGDSALYLCASSLGSYISSYNSPLHFGNGTRLTVT.

The J gene is TRBJ2-3, the V gene TRBV10-3; 9 bases map to TRBD1. This CDR3 contains 17 residues. Germline V CDR1 and CDR2: ENHRY, SYGVKD. V was pared by 3 bases and J by 9 bases, with 16 bases of the junction left unmatched. CDR3 in amino acids: CAISDLSGTGSKGTQYF. The CDR3, as DNA: TGTGCCATCAGTGATCTCTCCGGGACAGGGTCGAAAGGAACGCAGTATTTT.

The V call is TRBV3-1 (or the pseudogene TRBV3-2), the J call TRBJ2-2; TRBD1 agrees at 8 bases. CDR3 size: 16 residues. Unmatched junction bases numbered 11, after V lost 4 bases and J lost 7 bases. Per the germline V gene, CDR1 is LGHDT and CDR2 is YNNKEL (reference sequence). As DNA, the CDR3 is TGTGCCAGCAGCCCAAGGACAGGGCGGACCCGCGGGGAGCTGTTTTTT. Translating it yields CASSPRTGRTRGELFF.

About this clone: The junction departs from the called germline gene at one end, perhaps through a read error. The CDR3 spells CASSIGGTGVSAGYSF. In DNA form, the CDR3 reads TGTGCCAGTAGTATAGGAGGGACAGGGGTCTCGGCTGGCTACTCCTTC. The genes are TRBV19 and TRBJ1-2, with 10 bases matching TRBD1. Germline CDR1 and CDR2: LNHDA and SQIVND (reference sequence). This CDR3 region has 16 residues. The variable domain in full, with the rest retrieved from reference TRBV19 and TRBJ1-2, is DGGITQSPKYLFRKEGQNVTLSCEQNLNHDAMYWYRQDPGQGLRLIYYSQIVNDFQKGDIAEGYSVSREKKESFPLTVTSAQKNPTAFYLCASSIGGTGVSAGYSFGSGTRLTVV.

The chain is built from TRBV19 and TRBJ1-5; 9 nucleotides line up with TRBD1. Germline CDR1 and CDR2: LNHDA and SQIVND (reference sequence). Trimming at V came to 1 base and at J to 6 bases, leaving 4 bases not matched to a gene. The CDR3 runs 15 residues. CDR3 residues: CASSIGGQGAQPQHF. The CDR3 DNA reads TGTGCCAGTAGTATAGGGGGACAGGGTGCTCAGCCCCAGCATTTT.

The chain uses TRBV6-2 or TRBV6-3 and TRBJ1-1, with D possibly being TRBD1 (5 bases). Germline values: CDR1 MNHEY, CDR2 SVGEGT. Trimming cost V 5 bases and J 4 bases, with 11 bases left between them. The CDR3 spans 13 residues. The CDR3 spells CASSAGRGTEAFF. The CDR3 nucleotides are TGTGCCAGCAGTGCCGGGAGGGGCACTGAAGCTTTCTTT.

V and J are TRBV5-1 and TRBJ2-2; D is ambiguous. CDR3 length equals 14 residues. Trimming stripped 6 bases from V and 2 bases from J, with 11 bases between. Germline CDR1 SGHRS, CDR2 YFSETQ. The DNA of the CDR3 is TGCGCCAGCACCAGGACGGCAAACACCGGGGAGCTGTTTTTT. Protein: CASTRTANTGELFF.

The rearrangement joins TRBV15 to TRBJ2-1; D is perhaps TRBD1 (5 bases). Germline-derived CDR1 and CDR2 are LNHNV and YYDKDF (reference sequence). The CDR3 length is 16 residues. The V gene lost 1 base and the J gene lost 0 bases, with 10 bases spanning the gap. The CDR3 reads CATSRGRDSSYNEQFF. The DNA of the CDR3 is TGTGCCACCAGCAGAGGCCGAGACAGCTCCTACAATGAGCAGTTCTTC.

This clone was picked up one time. The rearrangement uses TRBV7-7 and TRBJ2-1, with TRBD1 as a possible D gene (6 bases). Trimming cost V 0 bases and J 10 bases, with 10 bases left between them. Germline V CDR1 and CDR2: SSHAT, FNYEAQ (reference sequence). There are 13 residues in the CDR3. Here the CDR3 reads CASSLAQGWEQFF. In DNA form, the CDR3 reads TGTGCCAGCAGCTTAGCCCAGGGGTGGGAGCAGTTCTTC.

The chain couples TRBV5-1 to TRBJ2-7, with no clear D. The CDR3 sequence is 17 residues long. Germline V gene data show CDR1 as SGHRS and CDR2 as YFSETQ. Trimming took 1 base from V and 0 from J, leaving 17 bases between them. The DNA of the CDR3 is TGCGCCAGCAGCTTGAGGGTAGGGCAGTGGGACTCCTACGAGCAGTACTTC. Protein: CASSLRVGQWDSYEQYF.